The rows below give T cell receptor beta chains drawn from one sample of a study of cytomegalovirus exposure and HLA in healthy donors. The repertoire was sequenced with immunoSEQ multiplex PCR; TCRdb's copy has only in-frame clones and lacks some. The table shows more than 45,000 clones, with less than 85% occurring only once. What was sequenced was PBMCs. These receptors were taken from a woman between 55 and 75 years old in good health and CMV-seropositive. Both conserved end residues are part of each CDR3. D genes are given only for firm matches. Expanded clones get a size class; other rows say once, few or many, or leave the size out.

cdr3_aa: CASSYRDRAGYTF
cdr3_nt: TGTGCCAGCAGTTACCGGGACAGGGCTGGCTACACCTTC
d_call: TRBD1
j_call: TRBJ1-2
clone_size: -
v_call: TRBV6-5

cdr3_aa: CASSAGTTVGYTF
cdr3_nt: TGTGCCAGCAGCGCGGGGACCACGGTGGGCTACACCTTC
d_call: -
j_call: TRBJ1-2
clone_size: few
v_call: TRBV5-5

cdr3_aa: CATSRDRRGFVEKLFF
cdr3_nt: TGTGCCACCAGCAGAGATAGGCGGGGGTTCGTTGAAAAACTGTTTTTT
d_call: -
j_call: TRBJ1-4
clone_size: -
v_call: TRBV15

cdr3_aa: CSARQQETQYF
cdr3_nt: TGCAGCGCCCGTCAGCAAGAGACCCAGTACTTC
d_call: -
j_call: TRBJ2-5
clone_size: -
v_call: TRBV29-1

cdr3_aa: CASSDRQGRHNSPLHF
cdr3_nt: TGTGCCAGCAGCGACAGACAGGGTCGGCATAATTCACCCCTCCACTTT
d_call: TRBD1
j_call: TRBJ1-6
clone_size: -
v_call: TRBV6-6

cdr3_aa: CASSSTTQGAHQPQHF
cdr3_nt: TGTGCCAGCAGTTCCACAACTCAGGGGGCGCACCAGCCCCAGCATTTT
d_call: TRBD1
j_call: TRBJ1-5
clone_size: -
v_call: TRBV27

cdr3_aa: CASSPPYGDYKQYF
cdr3_nt: TGTGCCAGCTCACCACCGTATGGGGACTATAAGCAGTACTTC
d_call: TRBD2
j_call: TRBJ2-7
clone_size: few
v_call: TRBV18

cdr3_aa: CASGRQSNTEAFF
cdr3_nt: TGTGCTAGTGGTCGACAGAGCAACACTGAAGCTTTCTTT
d_call: -
j_call: TRBJ1-1
clone_size: few
v_call: TRBV12-5

cdr3_aa: CASSKEGQGRQPQHF
cdr3_nt: TGTGCCAGTAGTAAGGAGGGACAGGGGAGGCAGCCCCAGCATTTT
d_call: TRBD1
j_call: TRBJ1-5
clone_size: -
v_call: TRBV19

cdr3_aa: CASSLSAVPGQKTYNEQFF
cdr3_nt: TGTGCCAGCAGTTTATCCGCAGTTCCGGGACAGAAGACCTACAATGAGCAGTTCTTC
d_call: TRBD1
j_call: TRBJ2-1
clone_size: -
v_call: TRBV27

cdr3_aa: CAIRASGEGNTQYF
cdr3_nt: TGTGCCATCAGGGCTAGCGGGGAGGGCAATACGCAGTATTTT
d_call: TRBD2
j_call: TRBJ2-3
clone_size: -
v_call: TRBV10-3

cdr3_aa: CASRTMGTGGNTEAFF
cdr3_nt: TGTGCCAGTAGAACGATGGGGACGGGGGGGAACACTGAAGCTTTCTTT
d_call: -
j_call: TRBJ1-1
clone_size: once
v_call: TRBV19

cdr3_aa: CASSQDTVADPKETQYF
cdr3_nt: TGCGCCAGCAGCCAAGATACGGTAGCGGACCCTAAAGAGACCCAGTACTTC
d_call: -
j_call: TRBJ2-5
clone_size: few
v_call: TRBV5-5

cdr3_aa: CASSLGEAGNTIYF
cdr3_nt: TGTGCCAGCAGCTTAGGCGAGGCTGGAAACACCATATATTTT
d_call: -
j_call: TRBJ1-3
clone_size: once
v_call: TRBV7-7

cdr3_aa: CASRDRGLLNEKLFF
cdr3_nt: TGTGCCAGCAGGGACAGGGGGCTTCTTAATGAAAAACTGTTTTTT
d_call: TRBD1
j_call: TRBJ1-4
clone_size: -
v_call: TRBV2

cdr3_aa: CASSHRGGGRVGNQPQHF
cdr3_nt: TGTGCCAGCAGCCACCGGGGGGGAGGCAGGGTGGGCAATCAGCCCCAGCATTTT
d_call: -
j_call: TRBJ1-5
clone_size: -
v_call: TRBV7-8

cdr3_aa: CASSETVVDTIYF
cdr3_nt: TGTGCCAGCAGCGAAACAGTGGTCGACACCATATATTTT
d_call: -
j_call: TRBJ1-3
clone_size: -
v_call: TRBV9

cdr3_aa: CASREDRGWGTEAFF
cdr3_nt: TGTGCCAGCAGGGAGGACAGGGGCTGGGGCACTGAAGCTTTCTTT
d_call: TRBD1
j_call: TRBJ1-1
clone_size: -
v_call: TRBV27

cdr3_aa: CASSRQPFTDTQYF
cdr3_nt: TGTGCCAGCTCCCGACAGCCTTTCACAGATACGCAGTATTTT
d_call: -
j_call: TRBJ2-3
clone_size: -
v_call: TRBV25-1

cdr3_aa: CASSYSSGTGELFF
cdr3_nt: TGTGCCAGCAGTTACTCGAGCGGGACCGGGGAGCTGTTTTTT
d_call: -
j_call: TRBJ2-2
clone_size: few
v_call: TRBV6-5

cdr3_aa: CASSLVPGSTGELFF
cdr3_nt: TGTGCCAGCAGCTTAGTTCCGGGATCCACCGGGGAGCTGTTTTTT
d_call: -
j_call: TRBJ2-2
clone_size: -
v_call: TRBV7-2

cdr3_aa: CAISVQGANTEAFF
cdr3_nt: TGTGCCATCAGCGTACAGGGTGCGAACACTGAAGCTTTCTTT
d_call: -
j_call: TRBJ1-1
clone_size: few
v_call: TRBV10-3

cdr3_aa: CASSQTRQDNSPLHF
cdr3_nt: TGCGCCAGCAGCCAAACCCGACAGGATAATTCACCCCTCCACTTT
d_call: -
j_call: TRBJ1-6
clone_size: -
v_call: TRBV4-3

cdr3_aa: CASSSGWDRVNHEQFF
cdr3_nt: TGTGCCAGCAGTTCTGGATGGGACAGAGTGAACCATGAGCAGTTCTTC
d_call: TRBD1
j_call: TRBJ2-1
clone_size: -
v_call: TRBV6-5

cdr3_aa: CASSILGVGYTF
cdr3_nt: TGTGCCAGTAGTATACTCGGAGTAGGCTACACCTTC
d_call: -
j_call: TRBJ1-2
clone_size: -
v_call: TRBV19

cdr3_aa: CASSLALAADGYTF
cdr3_nt: TGTGCCAGCAGCTTAGCGCTGGCGGCTGATGGCTACACCTTC
d_call: -
j_call: TRBJ1-2
clone_size: -
v_call: TRBV7-9

cdr3_aa: CASSQEFTGSQPQHF
cdr3_nt: TGCGCCAGCAGCCAAGAGTTCACAGGGAGTCAGCCCCAGCATTTT
d_call: -
j_call: TRBJ1-5
clone_size: -
v_call: TRBV4-3

cdr3_aa: CASSQDTGSSGELFF
cdr3_nt: TGCGCCAGCAGCCAAGATACAGGCTCCAGCGGGGAGCTGTTTTTT
d_call: -
j_call: TRBJ2-2
clone_size: few
v_call: TRBV4-3

cdr3_aa: CASSRRQGGDGELFF
cdr3_nt: TGCGCCAGCAGCCGCCGCCAGGGAGGGGACGGGGAGCTGTTTTTT
d_call: TRBD2
j_call: TRBJ2-2
clone_size: -
v_call: TRBV4-1

cdr3_aa: CASTLDGRANTEAFF
cdr3_nt: TGTGCCAGCACCCTTGACGGGAGGGCGAACACTGAAGCTTTCTTT
d_call: -
j_call: TRBJ1-1
clone_size: -
v_call: TRBV27

cdr3_aa: CASSYSANGELFF
cdr3_nt: TGTGCCAGCAGTTACTCAGCTAACGGGGAGCTGTTTTTT
d_call: -
j_call: TRBJ2-2
clone_size: -
v_call: TRBV6-6

cdr3_aa: CAGGVLNTEAFF
cdr3_nt: TGTGCCGGGGGGGTTTTGAACACTGAAGCTTTCTTT
d_call: -
j_call: TRBJ1-1
clone_size: once
v_call: TRBV7-9

cdr3_aa: CASSLSSNYGYTF
cdr3_nt: TGTGCCAGCAGCTTATCCAGTAACTATGGCTACACCTTC
d_call: -
j_call: TRBJ1-2
clone_size: -
v_call: TRBV7-6

cdr3_aa: CASSLYRGQSEKLFF
cdr3_nt: TGTGCCAGCAGTCTTTACAGGGGGCAGAGCGAAAAACTGTTTTTT
d_call: TRBD1
j_call: TRBJ1-4
clone_size: -
v_call: TRBV2

cdr3_aa: CASSSPGESYNEQFF
cdr3_nt: TGTGCCAGCAGCTCGCCGGGTGAGTCCTACAATGAGCAGTTCTTC
d_call: -
j_call: TRBJ2-1
clone_size: -
v_call: TRBV7-3

cdr3_aa: CASSQSGQGAGNTIYF
cdr3_nt: TGTGCCAGCTCACAATCGGGACAGGGGGCTGGAAACACCATATATTTT
d_call: TRBD1
j_call: TRBJ1-3
clone_size: -
v_call: TRBV18

cdr3_aa: CALRAGPGYGYTF
cdr3_nt: TGTGCTCTTCGAGCGGGGCCGGGCTATGGCTACACCTTC
d_call: -
j_call: TRBJ1-2
clone_size: -
v_call: TRBV28

cdr3_aa: CASSSGTYVTDTQYF
cdr3_nt: TGTGCCAGCAGTTCCGGGACTTACGTCACAGATACGCAGTATTTT
d_call: -
j_call: TRBJ2-3
clone_size: -
v_call: TRBV6-5

cdr3_aa: CSSSADGDYGYTF
cdr3_nt: TGTTCCAGCAGCGCCGACGGAGACTATGGCTACACCTTC
d_call: -
j_call: TRBJ1-2
clone_size: -
v_call: TRBV7-9

cdr3_aa: CASSIEGNTEAFF
cdr3_nt: TGTGCCAGTAGTATCGAGGGAAACACTGAAGCTTTCTTT
d_call: -
j_call: TRBJ1-1
clone_size: -
v_call: TRBV19

cdr3_aa: CASSETGQNTEAFF
cdr3_nt: TGTGCCAGCAGTGAGACAGGGCAGAACACTGAAGCTTTCTTT
d_call: TRBD1
j_call: TRBJ1-1
clone_size: few
v_call: TRBV6-5

cdr3_aa: CASSPALALYNEQFF
cdr3_nt: TGTGCCAGCAGCCCGGCGCTAGCCCTCTACAATGAGCAGTTCTTC
d_call: -
j_call: TRBJ2-1
clone_size: -
v_call: TRBV7-8

cdr3_aa: CASSELVTQSSYNEQFF
cdr3_nt: TGTGCCAGCAGTGAGCTGGTTACTCAAAGCTCCTACAATGAGCAGTTCTTC
d_call: -
j_call: TRBJ2-1
clone_size: once
v_call: TRBV2

cdr3_aa: CASSQVGRSTEAFF
cdr3_nt: TGTGCCAGCAGCCAAGTAGGTAGGAGCACTGAAGCTTTCTTT
d_call: -
j_call: TRBJ1-1
clone_size: -
v_call: TRBV14

cdr3_aa: CASSFGTGGGYGYTF
cdr3_nt: TGTGCCAGCAGCTTTGGGACAGGGGGCGGCTATGGCTACACCTTC
d_call: TRBD1
j_call: TRBJ1-2
clone_size: -
v_call: TRBV9

cdr3_aa: CASSVGYTDTQYF
cdr3_nt: TGTGCCAGCAGCGTAGGCTACACAGATACGCAGTATTTT
d_call: -
j_call: TRBJ2-3
clone_size: -
v_call: TRBV9

cdr3_aa: CSSSLGSRDRQREQYF
cdr3_nt: TGTTCCAGCAGCTTAGGTTCCCGAGACAGACAAAGGGAGCAGTACTTC
d_call: -
j_call: TRBJ2-7
clone_size: few
v_call: TRBV7-9

cdr3_aa: CAISSGDYEQYF
cdr3_nt: TGTGCCATCAGTTCCGGGGACTACGAGCAGTACTTC
d_call: -
j_call: TRBJ2-7
clone_size: -
v_call: TRBV10-3

cdr3_aa: CASSRDSYYEQYF
cdr3_nt: TGCGCCAGCAGCCGGGACAGTTACTACGAGCAGTACTTC
d_call: TRBD1
j_call: TRBJ2-7
clone_size: -
v_call: TRBV5-1

cdr3_aa: CASSQDPFGGSGANVLTF
cdr3_nt: TGCGCCAGCAGCCAAGATCCATTCGGAGGGTCCGGGGCCAACGTCCTGACTTTC
d_call: -
j_call: TRBJ2-6
clone_size: few
v_call: TRBV4-3